This is a list of T cell receptor beta chains from one sample in a study of blood T cell repertoires in COVID-19. Here immunoSEQ multiplex PCR was the method, and the copy in TCRdb shows in-frame clones only, minus some. The table includes more than 95,000 clones, 81% detected once. What was sequenced was peripheral blood. The receptor source for this set is a man aged 55-75 years with acute or convalescent COVID-19. The CDR3 runs from the conserved cysteine through the conserved F or W. Each record gives: CDR3 protein, CDR3 DNA, J gene, D gene, clone size, V gene. A D gene is named only where the DNA matches it firmly. Clone size, where shown, is once, few, many, or a class for clones that have expanded.

CDR3aa: CASSQEWISGNTDTQYF; CDR3nt: TGTGCCAGCAGCCAAGAGTGGATTAGCGGAAACACAGATACGCAGTATTTT; j_gene: TRBJ2-3; d_gene: NA; abundance: NA; v_gene: TRBV3-1/TRBV3-2
CDR3aa: CASSLAGTGGYEQYF; CDR3nt: TGTGCCAGCAGCTTAGCGGGGACAGGGGGTTACGAGCAGTACTTC; j_gene: TRBJ2-7; d_gene: TRBD1; abundance: NA; v_gene: TRBV7-2
CDR3aa: CASSLTLTGGAYEQYF; CDR3nt: TGCGCCAGCAGCTTAACCTTGACAGGGGGCGCCTACGAGCAGTACTTC; j_gene: TRBJ2-7; d_gene: TRBD1; abundance: NA; v_gene: TRBV5-1
CDR3aa: CAISDDNWGHYGYTF; CDR3nt: TGTGCCATCAGTGACGACAACTGGGGCCACTATGGCTACACCTTC; j_gene: TRBJ1-2; d_gene: NA; abundance: NA; v_gene: TRBV10-3
CDR3aa: CATSRDYGGVYSPLHF; CDR3nt: TGTGCCACCAGCAGAGATTATGGAGGGGTCTATTCACCCCTCCACTTT; j_gene: TRBJ1-6; d_gene: NA; abundance: NA; v_gene: TRBV15
CDR3aa: CASSRQGFEKLFF; CDR3nt: TGTGCCAGCAGTCGACAGGGGTTTGAAAAACTGTTTTTT; j_gene: TRBJ1-4; d_gene: TRBD1; abundance: NA; v_gene: TRBV28
CDR3aa: CASSQEGGSEAFF; CDR3nt: TGTGCCAGCAGCCAAGAAGGGGGAAGTGAAGCTTTCTTT; j_gene: TRBJ1-1; d_gene: NA; abundance: NA; v_gene: TRBV3-1/TRBV3-2
CDR3aa: CASSLRQGVSTEAFF; CDR3nt: TGTGCCAGCAGTCTCCGACAGGGAGTGAGCACTGAAGCTTTCTTT; j_gene: TRBJ1-1; d_gene: TRBD1; abundance: NA; v_gene: TRBV6-6
CDR3aa: CASSISGRRLNEQFF; CDR3nt: TGTGCCAGCAGTATTAGCGGGAGGAGACTCAATGAGCAGTTCTTC; j_gene: TRBJ2-1; d_gene: TRBD2; abundance: NA; v_gene: TRBV6-5
CDR3aa: CAWSWREGDRGYTF; CDR3nt: TGTGCCTGGAGTTGGAGGGAGGGGGATCGTGGCTACACCTTC; j_gene: TRBJ1-2; d_gene: NA; abundance: NA; v_gene: TRBV30
CDR3aa: CASSYVATDTQYF; CDR3nt: TGTGCCAGCAGTTACGTGGCCACAGATACGCAGTATTTT; j_gene: TRBJ2-3; d_gene: NA; abundance: NA; v_gene: TRBV6-2/TRBV6-3
CDR3aa: CASSLPRGNTEAFF; CDR3nt: TGTGCCAGCAGTTTACCACGAGGAAACACTGAAGCTTTCTTT; j_gene: TRBJ1-1; d_gene: NA; abundance: once; v_gene: TRBV2
CDR3aa: CASSLGGLGSGANVLTF; CDR3nt: TGTGCCAGCAGCTTGGGGGGCTTGGGGTCTGGGGCCAACGTCCTGACTTTC; j_gene: TRBJ2-6; d_gene: NA; abundance: NA; v_gene: TRBV5-4
CDR3aa: CASSFLRTGAVYGYTF; CDR3nt: TGTGCCAGCAGTTTCCTACGGACAGGGGCTGTCTATGGCTACACCTTC; j_gene: TRBJ1-2; d_gene: TRBD1; abundance: NA; v_gene: TRBV27
CDR3aa: CASSVPSGRGTGELFF; CDR3nt: TGTGCCAGCAGCGTCCCTTCCGGGAGGGGCACCGGGGAGCTGTTTTTT; j_gene: TRBJ2-2; d_gene: TRBD2; abundance: once; v_gene: TRBV7-8
CDR3aa: CASSPISTDSRDGDTQYF; CDR3nt: TGTGCCAGCAGCCCCATATCGACGGACAGTAGGGACGGAGATACGCAGTATTTT; j_gene: TRBJ2-3; d_gene: NA; abundance: once; v_gene: TRBV7-6
CDR3aa: CASRGIDRGPNYGYTF; CDR3nt: TGTGCCAGCAGGGGCATAGACAGGGGACCAAACTATGGCTACACCTTC; j_gene: TRBJ1-2; d_gene: TRBD1; abundance: NA; v_gene: TRBV2
CDR3aa: CASSPGATNEKLFF; CDR3nt: TGTGCCAGCTCACCGGGAGCAACTAATGAAAAACTGTTTTTT; j_gene: TRBJ1-4; d_gene: NA; abundance: NA; v_gene: TRBV18
CDR3aa: CASSQGVIWDRGNTIYF; CDR3nt: TGTGCCAGCAGCCAAGGGGTCATATGGGACAGGGGTAACACCATATATTTT; j_gene: TRBJ1-3; d_gene: TRBD1; abundance: NA; v_gene: TRBV3-1/TRBV3-2
CDR3aa: CASSPQQDSPLHF; CDR3nt: TGTGCCAGCAGTCCCCAACAGGATTCACCCCTCCACTTT; j_gene: TRBJ1-6; d_gene: NA; abundance: few; v_gene: TRBV28
CDR3aa: CAIRPGLAGVLDTQYF; CDR3nt: TGTGCCATCAGACCCGGACTAGCGGGAGTTTTAGATACGCAGTATTTT; j_gene: TRBJ2-3; d_gene: TRBD2; abundance: NA; v_gene: TRBV10-3
CDR3aa: CASRFGPREMGLSTEAFF; CDR3nt: TGTGCAAGTCGCTTCGGCCCCAGGGAAATGGGCCTCTCCACTGAAGCTTTCTTT; j_gene: TRBJ1-1; d_gene: NA; abundance: NA; v_gene: TRBV12-2
CDR3aa: CASSLAGTSGGTDTQYF; CDR3nt: TGCGCCAGCAGCTTGGCCGGGACTAGCGGGGGCACAGATACGCAGTATTTT; j_gene: TRBJ2-3; d_gene: TRBD2; abundance: NA; v_gene: TRBV5-1
CDR3aa: CASSFSQVIYGYTF; CDR3nt: TGTGCCAGCAGCTTCTCCCAGGTGATCTATGGCTACACCTTC; j_gene: TRBJ1-2; d_gene: NA; abundance: once; v_gene: TRBV7-9
CDR3aa: CTWGDYRTDTQYF; CDR3nt: TGCACCTGGGGGGACTACCGGACAGATACGCAGTATTTT; j_gene: TRBJ2-3; d_gene: TRBD2; abundance: few; v_gene: TRBV29-1
CDR3aa: CASSPSGTRFSYNEQFF; CDR3nt: TGTGCCAGCAGCCCATCCGGGACTAGGTTTTCCTACAATGAGCAGTTCTTC; j_gene: TRBJ2-1; d_gene: TRBD2; abundance: once; v_gene: TRBV7-9
CDR3aa: CASSPSGGGQGETQYF; CDR3nt: TGCGCCAGCAGCCCCAGCGGGGGGGGCCAGGGAGAGACCCAGTACTTC; j_gene: TRBJ2-5; d_gene: TRBD2; abundance: few; v_gene: TRBV4-1
CDR3aa: CASSLARGSYTEAFF; CDR3nt: TGTGCCAGCAGCTTGGCGCGAGGGTCGTACACTGAAGCTTTCTTT; j_gene: TRBJ1-1; d_gene: NA; abundance: many; v_gene: TRBV5-6
CDR3aa: CASSEYHRINSPLHF; CDR3nt: TGTGCCAGCAGTGAATATCACAGAATTAATTCACCCCTCCACTTT; j_gene: TRBJ1-6; d_gene: NA; abundance: NA; v_gene: TRBV6-1
CDR3aa: CASSEWDSRPPLHF; CDR3nt: TGTGCCAGCAGCGAGTGGGACAGCCGGCCACCCCTCCACTTT; j_gene: TRBJ1-6; d_gene: TRBD1; abundance: NA; v_gene: TRBV9
CDR3aa: CASSLTEAFF; CDR3nt: TGTGCCAGCTCTCTTACTGAAGCTTTCTTT; j_gene: TRBJ1-1; d_gene: NA; abundance: NA; v_gene: TRBV2
CDR3aa: CASSLTGSGEQYF; CDR3nt: TGTGCCAGCAGCTTGACAGGGTCTGGCGAGCAGTACTTC; j_gene: TRBJ2-7; d_gene: TRBD1; abundance: NA; v_gene: TRBV13
CDR3aa: CASSEPGQGISGNTIYF; CDR3nt: TGTGCCAGCAGCGAGCCGGGACAGGGGATCTCTGGAAACACCATATATTTT; j_gene: TRBJ1-3; d_gene: TRBD1; abundance: once; v_gene: TRBV5-8
CDR3aa: CASSLVAGQGVGYTF; CDR3nt: TGTGCCAGCAGTTTAGTCGCGGGACAGGGGGTAGGCTACACCTTC; j_gene: TRBJ1-2; d_gene: TRBD1; abundance: NA; v_gene: TRBV28
CDR3aa: CASSQAGGEETQYF; CDR3nt: TGTGCCAGCAGCCAAGCGGGAGGGGAAGAGACCCAGTACTTC; j_gene: TRBJ2-5; d_gene: TRBD2; abundance: NA; v_gene: TRBV3-1/TRBV3-2
CDR3aa: CARSSPDQGQGDEQYF; CDR3nt: TGTGCCAGAAGCTCTCCTGATCAGGGGCAAGGTGACGAGCAGTACTTC; j_gene: TRBJ2-7; d_gene: NA; abundance: NA; v_gene: TRBV5-3
CDR3aa: CASSLTGLAGGIDNEQFF; CDR3nt: TGTGCCAGCAGTTTAACGGGACTAGCGGGAGGTATTGACAATGAGCAGTTCTTC; j_gene: TRBJ2-1; d_gene: TRBD2; abundance: NA; v_gene: TRBV27
CDR3aa: CATAPSGDYDTQYF; CDR3nt: TGTGCCACAGCTCCTAGCGGGGACTATGATACGCAGTATTTT; j_gene: TRBJ2-3; d_gene: TRBD2; abundance: NA; v_gene: TRBV24-1
CDR3aa: CASSWTGIQAGELFF; CDR3nt: TGTGCCAGCAGCTGGACAGGTATTCAGGCCGGGGAGCTGTTTTTT; j_gene: TRBJ2-2; d_gene: TRBD1; abundance: NA; v_gene: TRBV18
CDR3aa: CASSSAGGEQFF; CDR3nt: TGTGCCAGCAGCTCCGCGGGTGGTGAGCAGTTCTTC; j_gene: TRBJ2-1; d_gene: NA; abundance: NA; v_gene: TRBV11-1
CDR3aa: CASSSQGFGGYTF; CDR3nt: TGTGCCAGCAGCTCCCAGGGGTTCGGGGGCTACACCTTC; j_gene: TRBJ1-2; d_gene: NA; abundance: once; v_gene: TRBV7-2
CDR3aa: CASRTTGGTEAFF; CDR3nt: TGTGCCAGCAGAACAACAGGTGGCACTGAAGCTTTCTTT; j_gene: TRBJ1-1; d_gene: NA; abundance: NA; v_gene: TRBV27
CDR3aa: CASSRGASATDTQYF; CDR3nt: TGTGCCAGCAGTCGGGGAGCCTCAGCCACAGATACGCAGTATTTT; j_gene: TRBJ2-3; d_gene: NA; abundance: NA; v_gene: TRBV6-5
CDR3aa: CAISTGVQQPQHF; CDR3nt: TGTGCCATCAGTACAGGGGTCCAACAGCCCCAGCATTTT; j_gene: TRBJ1-5; d_gene: TRBD1; abundance: NA; v_gene: TRBV10-3